This T cell receptor (beta chain) stems from a study of blood T cells in healthy people across ages. The J segment lost 1 base and the V segment lost 10 bases, leaving 10 bases of the junction unmatched. The CDR3 consists of 15 residues. Germline assignment: CDR1 LNHDA and CDR2 SQIVND (reference sequence). This clonotype was seen a few times. A J-beta primer mix and a sample-barcoded 5' primer were used in a second PCR of about 7 to 11 cycles. TCRdb re-derived calls from the 5' RACE reads in MiXCR, one entry per CDR3 protein. The sample consists of 500,000 to 650,000 distinct CDR3 sequences, around a quarter of them appearing once. These data also featured in a second study, about T cells of mothers and their children.

The V gene is TRBV19, the J gene TRBJ2-1, with TRBD2 matching over 7 bases. The TCR comes from a boy between 2 and 15 years old in good health. The sequencing sample was made of blood. As DNA, the CDR3 is TGTGCCACCGCTGGGAGCGGGAAGTCCTACAATGAGCAGTTCTTC. It encodes CATAGSGKSYNEQFF.